The 18 T cell receptor beta chains below come from one sample, sequenced in a study of T cell changes during pregnancy in multiple sclerosis. Generated by immunoSEQ multiplex PCR, the TCRdb table keeps only in-frame clones and is missing some. There are around 70,000 clones in the sample; 85% to 95% occur only once, and under 3% lies in the top ten. Sequencing used peripheral blood, obtained before pregnancy. Source of these receptors: a female donor with multiple sclerosis, enrolled in a pregnancy study.

The chain has TRBV5-1 and TRBJ2-7; D is unresolved. CDR3 length: 16 residues. Germline V CDR1 and CDR2: SGHRS, YFSETQ. V was pared by 1 base and J by 3 bases, with 17 bases between. The CDR3 is CASSLISQPLIYEQYF. The DNA of the CDR3 is TGCGCCAGCAGCTTGATTTCACAACCTCTCATCTACGAGCAGTACTTC.

The chain recombines TRBV19 with TRBJ1-2; 9 bases line up with TRBD1. J gave up 8 bases and V 6 bases, and 19 bases lay outside the gene matches. Germline V gene data show CDR1 as LNHDA and CDR2 as SQIVND (reference sequence). The CDR3 has 17 amino acids. The CDR3 nucleotides are TGTGCCAGTAGGCACCGGGACAGGGTTGGGAAAGGGCCGGGCTACACCTTC. It codes for CASRHRDRVGKGPGYTF.

CDR3 amino acids: CASRGLAGAGEQFF. The CDR3, as DNA: TGTGCCAGCAGAGGACTAGCGGGAGCCGGTGAGCAGTTCTTC. The genes are TRBV7-8 and TRBJ2-1; 13 bases match TRBD2. V lost 6 bases to trimming and J lost 9 bases; unmatched junction nucleotides: 5. CDR1 and CDR2 from the germline V gene are SGHVS and FQNEAQ. The CDR3 covers 14 residues.

The rearrangement links TRBV5-1 to TRBJ2-3, with a possible D match to TRBD2 (6 bases). V lost 1 base and J lost 4, with 10 bases in between. Looked up from germline, CDR1 is SGHRS and CDR2 is YFSETQ. This CDR3 is 14 amino acids long. The DNA for the CDR3 is TGCGCCAGCAGCTTGTCCTCTAGCGCAGATACGCAGTATTTT. Protein sequence: CASSLSSSADTQYF.

This clone was seen only a few times. The J gene is TRBJ2-7, the V gene TRBV21-1; the tabulated D call, TRBD2, remains unverified against the DNA. TRBV21-1 is termed a pseudogene. CDR3 size: 18 residues. The CDR3 reads CASSKGSGLAAPRYEQYF. The CDR3 DNA is TGTGCCAGCAGCAAAGGGTCGGGACTAGCGGCCCCTCGCTACGAGCAGTACTTC.

The chain joins TRBV6-1 to TRBJ1-4; TRBD1 aligns across 8 bases. Trimming cost V 7 bases and J 5 bases; bases outside gene matches: 9. This CDR3 has 15 amino acids. Germline CDR1 MNHNS, CDR2 SASEGT. The CDR3 nucleotides are TGTGCCAGCACCCCAAGGGACAGGCGAAATGAAAAACTGTTTTTT. Translating it yields CASTPRDRRNEKLFF.

V is TRBV30 and J is TRBJ2-5, with TRBD2 matching over 7 bases. This CDR3 region has 13 residues. CDR1 is GTSNPN and CDR2 is SVGIG in the germline V gene (reference sequence). V lost 4 bases to trimming and J lost 4 bases; unmatched junction nucleotides: 6. The CDR3 region is CAWNAGVRETQYF. The CDR3 nucleotides are TGTGCCTGGAACGCGGGAGTTAGAGAGACCCAGTACTTC.

V gene TRBV2 combines with J gene TRBJ2-1; 7 bases align to TRBD1. The CDR3 totals 13 residues. Looked up from germline, CDR1 is SNHLY and CDR2 is FYNNEI. The ends lost 5 bases at V and 11 bases at J; junction bases unmatched: 9. The CDR3 is CASSLRQGGQQFF. The CDR3 DNA reads as TGTGCCAGCAGTCTTAGACAGGGTGGCCAGCAGTTCTTC.

The chain uses TRBV28 and TRBJ1-2, with TRBD1 matching 10 bases. Germline V gene sequence: CDR1 MDHEN, CDR2 SYDVKM. After removal of 5 bases from V and 4 bases from J, the junction contained 10 bases not matched to a gene. CDR3 length: 16 residues. The CDR3 here is CASSPGQGVESYGYTF. Here the CDR3 DNA reads TGTGCCAGCAGTCCCGGACAGGGGGTAGAGAGCTATGGCTACACCTTC.

V usage is TRBV5-1 and J usage is TRBJ1-4, with unresolved D. CDR1 and CDR2 from the germline V gene are SGHRS and YFSETQ. Trimming took off 2 bases at V and 0 bases at J, with 5 bases between the two ends. The CDR3 is 14 residues long. Here the CDR3 reads CASSFGATNEKLFF. The CDR3 bases are TGCGCCAGCAGCTTCGGAGCAACTAATGAAAAACTGTTTTTT.

In this sample, this clone turned up once. The rearrangement uses TRBV28 and TRBJ2-1, with 13 bases fitting TRBD2. The germline V gene encodes CDR1 MDHEN and CDR2 SYDVKM. V was pared by 6 bases and J by 8 bases, with 7 bases of the junction left unmatched. The CDR3 runs 15 residues. The CDR3 DNA sequence: TGTGCCAGCAGGGGACTAGCGGGACCGTCCCATGAGCAGTTCTTC. This encodes CASRGLAGPSHEQFF. Using reference TRBV28 and TRBJ2-1 for the parts outside the CDR3, the full variable domain is DVKVTQSSRYLVKRTGEKVFLECVQDMDHENMFWYRQDPGLGLRLIYFSYDVKMKEKGDIPEGYSVSREKKERFSLILESASTNQTSMYLCASRGLAGPSHEQFFGPGTRLTVL.

V gene TRBV4-1 combines with J gene TRBJ2-3, with 11 positions matching TRBD2. Germline V gives CDR1 MGHRA, CDR2 YSYEKL. Germline trimming cut 1 base from V and 4 bases from J; bases unmatched to any gene: 4. The CDR3 runs 16 residues. The CDR3, as DNA: TGCGCCAGCAGCCAAGCGACTAGCGGGACGTCAGATACGCAGTATTTT. Its translation is CASSQATSGTSDTQYF.

For the CDR3, the DNA is TGTGCCACCGCGGCCCTTAGCGTAACCTACGAGCAGTACTTC. Its translation is CATAALSVTYEQYF. This rearrangement joins TRBV28 to TRBJ2-7; tentatively, D is TRBD2 (5 bases). Trimming pared 10 bases from V and 2 bases from J, leaving 18 bases between. CDR1 and CDR2 from the germline V gene are MDHEN and SYDVKM. The CDR3 has 14 amino acids. The complete variable domain, with remaining parts taken from reference TRBV28 and TRBJ2-7, reads DVKVTQSSRYLVKRTGEKVFLECVQDMDHENMFWYRQDPGLGLRLIYFSYDVKMKEKGDIPEGYSVSREKKERFSLILESASTNQTSMYLCATAALSVTYEQYFGPGTRLTVT.

The chain is built from TRBV5-4 and TRBJ1-5, with D perhaps TRBD1 (6 bases). Trimming pared 0 bases from V and 6 bases from J, leaving 13 bases between. Germline loops: CDR1 SGHNT, CDR2 YYREEE (reference sequence). This CDR3 comprises 15 residues. CDR3 nucleotide sequence: TGTGCCAGCAGCTTGGATCAGGGGACGACTCAGCCCCAGCATTTT. Its protein is CASSLDQGTTQPQHF.

This chain links TRBV4-2 with TRBJ2-3, with TRBD2 matching over 7 bases. The CDR3 runs to 15 residues. CDR1 is LGHNA and CDR2 is YNFKEQ in the germline V gene. Germline trimming cut 0 bases from V and 13 bases from J; bases unmatched to any gene: 13. The CDR3 nucleotides are TGTGCCAGCAGCCAAGATGTGGCTAGCGGAGTATCGGAGTATTTT. It specifies CASSQDVASGVSEYF.

This chain uses TRBV27 with TRBJ2-3, with 9 bases aligning to TRBD1. The CDR3 extends over 18 amino acids. Per germline, CDR1 MNHEY and CDR2 SMNVEV (reference sequence). The V segment lost 1 base and the J segment 6 bases; nucleotides outside the gene matches: 14. The CDR3 is CASSLWAPGTGTYDTQYF. The CDR3 DNA reads TGTGCCAGCAGTTTATGGGCCCCAGGGACAGGGACCTACGATACGCAGTATTTT.

V is TRBV7-2 and J is TRBJ1-1; no clear D. V gave up 1 base and J gave up 8 bases, with 14 bases separating them. Germline CDR1 is SGHTA and CDR2 is FQGNSA. The CDR3 consists of 14 residues. The CDR3 coding sequence is TGTGCCAGCAGCTTAGACCCTGACGGAGTAGAAGCTTTCTTT. Its translation is CASSLDPDGVEAFF.

The chain joins TRBV9 to TRBJ2-1, with a weak D call TRBD2 (5 bases). The germline V gene encodes CDR1 SGDLS and CDR2 YYNGEE. V shed 0 bases and J shed 0 bases, with 7 bases lying between them. The CDR3 is 15 residues long. The CDR3 DNA reads as TGTGCCAGCAGCGTAGGAGGGAACTCCTACAATGAGCAGTTCTTC. The encoded protein is CASSVGGNSYNEQFF.